This T cell receptor (beta chain) is from a study of response to subunit inactivated influenza vaccine. This clonotype was counted only a few times. Germline-derived CDR1 and CDR2 are SNHLY and FYNNEI. The V segment lost 4 bases and the J segment 8 bases; nucleotides outside the gene matches: 12. The CDR3 has 16 residues. TCRdb reanalysed the RT-PCR reads using MiXCR and keeps one entry per CDR3 protein. This repertoire shows a few hundred thousand distinct CDR3 sequences, approximately 10% found once; its top ten account for 9.5% to 11%. This sample was also put to use in a study of T cells expressing NK-cell markers. From that second work: Libraries used 5'RACE template switching adding universal primer site and UMIs. Sorted CD3+CD56+NKG2C+, CD3+CD56+NKG2C- and CD3+CD56-NKG2C+ T-cell subsets were beta-chain profiled.

This sequence was found in a man in his fifties who received an inactivated influenza vaccine. V is TRBV2 and J is TRBJ2-3, with 10 bases that match TRBD2. The sample here was PBMCs from blood, taken on the day of vaccination. The chain's CDR3 is CASSASSGGAAGTQYF. The CDR3 coding sequence is TGTGCCAGCAGTGCTAGCAGCGGGGGGGCCGCGGGTACGCAGTATTTT.